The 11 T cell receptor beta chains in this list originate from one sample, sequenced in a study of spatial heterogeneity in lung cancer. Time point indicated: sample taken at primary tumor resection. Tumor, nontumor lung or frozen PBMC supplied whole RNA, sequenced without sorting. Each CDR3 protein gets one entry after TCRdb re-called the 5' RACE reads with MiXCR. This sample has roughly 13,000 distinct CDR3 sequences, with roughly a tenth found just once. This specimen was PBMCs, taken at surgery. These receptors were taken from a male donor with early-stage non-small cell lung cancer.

The CDR3, as DNA: TGCAGCGTTGAAGCCCGCCTACAGGGGAAGGACACAGATACGCAGTATTTT. Its protein is CSVEARLQGKDTDTQYF. V and J are TRBV29-1 and TRBJ2-3; 7 nucleotides match TRBD1. This CDR3 region has 17 residues. The V gene end was trimmed by 1 base and the J gene end by 2 bases; junction bases not matched to a gene: 12. Germline V gene lookup returns CDR1 SQVTM and CDR2 ANQGSEA.

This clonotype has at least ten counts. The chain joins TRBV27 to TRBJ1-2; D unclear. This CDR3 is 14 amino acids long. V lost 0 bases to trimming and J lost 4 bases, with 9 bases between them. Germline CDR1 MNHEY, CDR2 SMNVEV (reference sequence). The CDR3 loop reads CASSLSMGSYGYTF. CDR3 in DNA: TGTGCCAGCAGTTTATCGATGGGTAGCTATGGCTACACCTTC.

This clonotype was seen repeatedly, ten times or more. As DNA, the CDR3 is TGTGCCAGCAGCCAGGGACAGGGGGGTAATTCACCCCTCCACTTT. It encodes CASSQGQGGNSPLHF. This rearrangement joins TRBV5-4 to TRBJ1-6, with TRBD1 matching over 11 bases. Germline V gene lookup returns CDR1 SGHNT and CDR2 YYREEE (reference sequence). V trimming: 4 bases; J trimming: 6 bases; junction bases outside the gene matches: 3. The CDR3 contains 15 residues.

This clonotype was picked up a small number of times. The CDR3 loop is CASSLLAGGPGELFF. The CDR3 DNA follows: TGTGCCAGCAGTCTTCTAGCGGGAGGGCCCGGGGAGCTGTTTTTT. The rearrangement uses TRBV12-3 or TRBV12-4 and TRBJ2-2, with TRBD2 identical over 12 bases. The CDR3 length is 15 residues. V shed 5 bases and J 6 bases; nucleotides not matched to a gene: 4.

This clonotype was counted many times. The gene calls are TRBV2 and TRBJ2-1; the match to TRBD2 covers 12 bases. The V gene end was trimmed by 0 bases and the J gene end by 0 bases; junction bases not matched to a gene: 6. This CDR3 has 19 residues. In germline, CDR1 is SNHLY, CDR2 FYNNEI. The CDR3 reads CASSEALLTSGSSYNEQFF. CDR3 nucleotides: TGTGCCAGCAGTGAAGCATTATTGACTAGCGGGAGCTCCTACAATGAGCAGTTCTTC.

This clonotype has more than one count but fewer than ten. The CDR3 is CASSQDLSQPQHF. The CDR3 DNA follows: TGTGCCAGCAGCCAAGATTTAAGCCAGCCCCAGCATTTT. J is TRBJ1-5 and V is TRBV3-1; D gene ambiguous. The CDR3 covers 13 residues. V lost 0 bases and J 7 bases, leaving 7 bases between the germline ends. Germline V gene lookup returns CDR1 LGHDT and CDR2 YNNKEL (reference sequence).

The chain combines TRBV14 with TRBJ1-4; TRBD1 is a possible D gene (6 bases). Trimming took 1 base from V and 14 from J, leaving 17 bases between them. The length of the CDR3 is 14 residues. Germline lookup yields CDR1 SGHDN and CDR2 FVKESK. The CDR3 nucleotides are TGTGCCAGCAGCCAAGTTCTGGGCGGACAGTGGCTGTTTTTT. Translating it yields CASSQVLGGQWLFF.

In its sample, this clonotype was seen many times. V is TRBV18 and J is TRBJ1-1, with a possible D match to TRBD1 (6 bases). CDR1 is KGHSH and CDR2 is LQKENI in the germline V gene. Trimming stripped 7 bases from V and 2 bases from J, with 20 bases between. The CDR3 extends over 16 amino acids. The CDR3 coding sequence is TGTGCCAGCTTTACTACGGGGGCGCGAGTAAACACTGAAGCTTTCTTT. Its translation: CASFTTGARVNTEAFF.

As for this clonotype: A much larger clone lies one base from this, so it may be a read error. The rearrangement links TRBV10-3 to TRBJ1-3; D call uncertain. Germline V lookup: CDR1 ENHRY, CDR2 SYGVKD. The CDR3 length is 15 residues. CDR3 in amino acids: CAITPTIGAGNNIYF. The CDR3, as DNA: TGTGCCATCACCCCGACAATAGGTGCTGGAAACAACATATATTTT.

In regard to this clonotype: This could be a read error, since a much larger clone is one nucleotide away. CDR3 nucleotide sequence: TGTGCCTGGAGCGGTGGGGTCCAGTGTCAGAACACTGAAGCTTTCTTT. This encodes CAWSGGVQCQNTEAFF. The chain recombines TRBV30 with TRBJ1-1, with D unresolved. CDR1 and CDR2 (germline): GTSNPN, SVGIG (reference sequence). This CDR3 is built from 16 residues. V was pared by 3 bases and J by 1 base, with 18 bases between.

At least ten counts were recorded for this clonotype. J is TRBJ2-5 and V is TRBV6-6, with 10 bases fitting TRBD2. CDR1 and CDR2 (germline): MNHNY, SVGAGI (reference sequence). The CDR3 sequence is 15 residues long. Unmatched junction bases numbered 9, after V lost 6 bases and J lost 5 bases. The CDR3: CASSGSGRVGETQYF. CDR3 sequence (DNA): TGTGCCAGCAGCGGCAGCGGGAGGGTCGGGGAGACCCAGTACTTC.